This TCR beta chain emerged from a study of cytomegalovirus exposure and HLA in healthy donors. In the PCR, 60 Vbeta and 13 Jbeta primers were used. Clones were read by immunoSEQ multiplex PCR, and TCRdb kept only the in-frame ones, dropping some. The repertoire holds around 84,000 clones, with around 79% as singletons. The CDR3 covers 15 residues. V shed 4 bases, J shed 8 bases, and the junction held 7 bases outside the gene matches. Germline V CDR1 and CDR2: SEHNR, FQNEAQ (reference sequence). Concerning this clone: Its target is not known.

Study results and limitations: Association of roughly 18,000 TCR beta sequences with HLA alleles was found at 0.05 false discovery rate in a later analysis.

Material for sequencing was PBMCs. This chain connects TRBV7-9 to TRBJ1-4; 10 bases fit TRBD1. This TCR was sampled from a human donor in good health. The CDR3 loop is CASSSPDRGQEKLFF. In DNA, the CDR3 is TGTGCCAGCAGCTCACCTGACAGGGGGCAAGAAAAACTGTTTTTT.